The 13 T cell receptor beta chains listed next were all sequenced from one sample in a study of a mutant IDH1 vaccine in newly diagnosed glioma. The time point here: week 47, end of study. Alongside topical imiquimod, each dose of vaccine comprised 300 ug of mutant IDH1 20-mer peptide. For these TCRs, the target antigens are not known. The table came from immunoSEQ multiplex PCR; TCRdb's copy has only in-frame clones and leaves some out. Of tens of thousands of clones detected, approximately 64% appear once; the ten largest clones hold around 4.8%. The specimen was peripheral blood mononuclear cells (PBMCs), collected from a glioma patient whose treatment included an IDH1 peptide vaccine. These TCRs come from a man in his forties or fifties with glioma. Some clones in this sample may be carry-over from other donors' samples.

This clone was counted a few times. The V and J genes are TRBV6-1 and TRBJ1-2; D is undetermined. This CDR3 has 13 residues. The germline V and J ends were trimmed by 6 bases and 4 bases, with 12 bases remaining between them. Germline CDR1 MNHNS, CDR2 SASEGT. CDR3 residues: CASRDARTYGYTF. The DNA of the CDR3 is TGTGCCAGCAGGGACGCCCGCACCTATGGCTACACCTTC.

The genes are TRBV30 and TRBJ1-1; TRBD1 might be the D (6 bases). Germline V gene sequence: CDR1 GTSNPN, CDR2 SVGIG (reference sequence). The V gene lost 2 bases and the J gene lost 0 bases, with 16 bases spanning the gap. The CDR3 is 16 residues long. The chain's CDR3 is CAWSIYPDRLNTEAFF. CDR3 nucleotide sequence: TGTGCCTGGAGTATCTACCCGGACAGATTGAACACTGAAGCTTTCTTT.

The CDR3 coding sequence is TGTGCCAGCAGTTTATCGTTGGGGCAGTTCTCCTACGAGCAGTACTTC. It yields the protein CASSLSLGQFSYEQYF. The chain has TRBV27 and TRBJ2-7, with D possibly being TRBD1 (5 bases). Germline assignment: CDR1 MNHEY and CDR2 SMNVEV (reference sequence). This CDR3 comprises 16 residues. V lost 0 bases to trimming and J lost 0 bases, with 12 bases between them.

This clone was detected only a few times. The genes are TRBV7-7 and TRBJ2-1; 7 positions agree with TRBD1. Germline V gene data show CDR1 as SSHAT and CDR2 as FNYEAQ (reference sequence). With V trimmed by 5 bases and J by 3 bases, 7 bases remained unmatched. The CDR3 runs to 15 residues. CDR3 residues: CASSIGAGGYNEQFF. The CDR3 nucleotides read TGTGCCAGCAGCATTGGGGCAGGGGGCTACAATGAGCAGTTCTTC. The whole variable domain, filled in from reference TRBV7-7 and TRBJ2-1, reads GAGVSQSPRYKVTKRGQDVTLRCDPISSHATLYWYQQALGQGPEFLTYFNYEAQPDKSGLPSDRFSAERPEGSISTLTIQRTEQRDSAMYRCASSIGAGGYNEQFFGPGTRLTVL.

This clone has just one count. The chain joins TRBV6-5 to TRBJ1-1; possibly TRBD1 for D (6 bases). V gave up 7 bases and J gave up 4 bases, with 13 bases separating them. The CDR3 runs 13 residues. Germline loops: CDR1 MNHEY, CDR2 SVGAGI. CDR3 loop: CASNRAQGTEAFF. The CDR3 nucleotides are TGTGCCAGCAATCGCGCACAGGGCACTGAAGCTTTCTTT.

This CDR3 is CSVARGQVGDEQYF. Here the CDR3 DNA reads TGCAGCGTCGCCCGTGGACAGGTCGGTGACGAGCAGTACTTC. The chain couples TRBV29-1 to TRBJ2-7; TRBD1 agrees at 7 bases. Germline-derived CDR1 and CDR2 are SQVTM and ANQGSEA. The CDR3 has 14 residues. Trimming at V came to 6 bases and at J to 5 bases, leaving 13 bases not matched to a gene.

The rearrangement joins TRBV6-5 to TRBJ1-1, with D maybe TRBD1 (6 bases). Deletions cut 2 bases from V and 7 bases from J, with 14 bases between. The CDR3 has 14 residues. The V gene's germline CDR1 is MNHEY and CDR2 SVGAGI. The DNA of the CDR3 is TGTGCCAGCAGTTACCGCCAGGGGTTCAGTGAAGCTTTCTTT. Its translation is CASSYRQGFSEAFF.

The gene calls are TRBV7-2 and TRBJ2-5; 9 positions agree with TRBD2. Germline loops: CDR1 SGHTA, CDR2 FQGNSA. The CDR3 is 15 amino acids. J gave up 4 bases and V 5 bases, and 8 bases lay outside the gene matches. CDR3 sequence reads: CASSPSGTSSETQYF. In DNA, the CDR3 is TGTGCCAGCAGCCCATCCGGGACTAGCTCAGAGACCCAGTACTTC.

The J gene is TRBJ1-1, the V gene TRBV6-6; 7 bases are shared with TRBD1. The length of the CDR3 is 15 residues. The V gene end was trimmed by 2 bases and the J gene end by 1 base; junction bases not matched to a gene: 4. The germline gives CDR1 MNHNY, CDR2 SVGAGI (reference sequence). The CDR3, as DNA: TGTGCCAGCAGTTACGGAGGGGGCCAGAACACTGAAGCTTTCTTT. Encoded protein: CASSYGGGQNTEAFF.

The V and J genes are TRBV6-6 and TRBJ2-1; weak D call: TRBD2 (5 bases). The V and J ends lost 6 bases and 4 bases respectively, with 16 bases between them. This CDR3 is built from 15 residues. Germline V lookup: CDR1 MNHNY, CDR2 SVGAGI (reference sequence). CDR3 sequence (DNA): TGTGCCAGCAGGTCCGAGACGGGGAGATACAATGAGCAGTTCTTC. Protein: CASRSETGRYNEQFF.

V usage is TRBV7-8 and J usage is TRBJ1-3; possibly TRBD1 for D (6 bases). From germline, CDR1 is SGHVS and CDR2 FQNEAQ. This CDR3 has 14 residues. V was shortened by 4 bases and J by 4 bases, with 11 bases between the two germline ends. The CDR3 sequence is CASSSPGGGNTIYF. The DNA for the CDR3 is TGTGCCAGCAGCTCTCCGGGGGGCGGAAACACCATATATTTT.

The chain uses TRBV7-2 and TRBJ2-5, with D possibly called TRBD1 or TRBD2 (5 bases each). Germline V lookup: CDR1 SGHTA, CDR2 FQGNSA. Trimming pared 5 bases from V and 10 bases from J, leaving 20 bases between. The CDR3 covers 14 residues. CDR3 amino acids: CASSPPGTQRRQYF. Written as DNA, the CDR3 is TGTGCCAGCAGCCCCCCCGGGACCCAGAGGCGCCAGTACTTC.

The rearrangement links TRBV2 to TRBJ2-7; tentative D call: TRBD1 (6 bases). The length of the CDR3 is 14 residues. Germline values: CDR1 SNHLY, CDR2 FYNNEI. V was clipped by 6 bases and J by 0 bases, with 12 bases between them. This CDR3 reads CASRTGVSSYEQYF. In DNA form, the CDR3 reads TGTGCCAGCAGGACAGGAGTAAGCTCCTACGAGCAGTACTTC.